The clone carrying this T cell receptor beta chain showed up many times. The target antigen is unknown. CDR3 length: 11 residues. Germline loops: CDR1 SQVTM, CDR2 ANQGSEA. With 4 bases removed from V and 7 bases from J, the gap between germline ends came to 10 bases. This sample stems from a study of read filtering for tumor transcriptome and immune sequencing. The library was built from around 400 ng RNA with molecular barcoded adaptors for alpha/delta and beta/gamma chains. TCRdb used MiXCR to reprocess the reads, holding one entry per CDR3 protein. The table lists under 50,000 distinct CDR3 sequences, around 13% of them singletons. Study-level findings and limits: This fraction held mixed bone marrow immune cells after CD138-negative sorting.

The receptor was derived from a donor at least 40 years old with multiple myeloma. The chain has TRBV29-1 and TRBJ2-5; D may correspond to TRBD1 or TRBD2 (5 bases each). Source material: a population of CD138-negative cells sorted from bone marrow. The CDR3 region is CSVAGTPTQYF. CDR3 DNA: TGCAGCGTTGCCGGGACCCCGACCCAGTACTTC.